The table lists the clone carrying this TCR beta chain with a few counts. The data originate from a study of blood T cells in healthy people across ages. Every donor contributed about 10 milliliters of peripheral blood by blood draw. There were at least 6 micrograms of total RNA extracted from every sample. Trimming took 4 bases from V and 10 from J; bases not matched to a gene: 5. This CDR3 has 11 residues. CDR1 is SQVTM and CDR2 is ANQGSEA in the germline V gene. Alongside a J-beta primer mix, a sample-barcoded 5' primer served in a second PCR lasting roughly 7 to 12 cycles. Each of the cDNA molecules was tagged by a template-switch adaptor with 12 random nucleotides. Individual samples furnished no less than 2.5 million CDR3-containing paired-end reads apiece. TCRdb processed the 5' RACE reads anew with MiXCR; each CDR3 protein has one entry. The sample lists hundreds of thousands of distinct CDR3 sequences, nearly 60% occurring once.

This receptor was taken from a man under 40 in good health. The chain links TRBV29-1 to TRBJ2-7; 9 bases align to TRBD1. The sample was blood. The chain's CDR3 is CSVGGDRDQYF. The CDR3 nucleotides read TGCAGCGTTGGGGGGGACAGGGACCAGTACTTC.